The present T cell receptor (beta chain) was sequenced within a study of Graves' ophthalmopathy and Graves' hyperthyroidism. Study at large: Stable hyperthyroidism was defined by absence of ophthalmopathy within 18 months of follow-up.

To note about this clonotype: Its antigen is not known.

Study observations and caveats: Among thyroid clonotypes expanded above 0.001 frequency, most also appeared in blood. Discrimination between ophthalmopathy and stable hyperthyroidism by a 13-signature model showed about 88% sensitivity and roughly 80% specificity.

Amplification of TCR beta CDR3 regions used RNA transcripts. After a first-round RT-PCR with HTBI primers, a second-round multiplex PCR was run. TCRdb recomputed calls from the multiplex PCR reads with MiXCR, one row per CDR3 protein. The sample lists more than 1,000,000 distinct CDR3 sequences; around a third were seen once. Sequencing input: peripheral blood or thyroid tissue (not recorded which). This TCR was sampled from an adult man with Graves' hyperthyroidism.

CDR3 bases: TGTGCCAGCGGCTGGGGTCGGGGTCAGCCCCAGCATTTT. It encodes CASGWGRGQPQHF. The gene calls are TRBV7-2 and TRBJ1-5; D gene unclear. V lost 8 bases to trimming and J lost 6 bases, with 14 bases between them. Per germline, CDR1 SGHTA and CDR2 FQGNSA. There are 13 residues in the CDR3.